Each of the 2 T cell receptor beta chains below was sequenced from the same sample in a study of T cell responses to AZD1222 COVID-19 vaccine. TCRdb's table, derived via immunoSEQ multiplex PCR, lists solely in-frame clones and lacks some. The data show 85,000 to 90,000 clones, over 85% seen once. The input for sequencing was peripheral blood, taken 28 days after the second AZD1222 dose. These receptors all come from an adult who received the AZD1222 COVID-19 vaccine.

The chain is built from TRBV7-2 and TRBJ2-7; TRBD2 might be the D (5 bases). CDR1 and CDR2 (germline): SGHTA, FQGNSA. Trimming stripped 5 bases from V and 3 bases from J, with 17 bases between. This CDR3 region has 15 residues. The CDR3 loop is CASSLPRASNYEQYF. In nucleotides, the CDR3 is TGTGCCAGCAGCCTACCTCGTGCTAGCAACTACGAGCAGTACTTC.

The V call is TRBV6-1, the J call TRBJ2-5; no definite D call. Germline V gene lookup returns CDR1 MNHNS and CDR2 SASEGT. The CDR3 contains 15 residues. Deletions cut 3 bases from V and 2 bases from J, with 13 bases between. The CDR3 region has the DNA TGTGCCAGCAGTGATGTCTTAAGGGCACAAGAGACCCAGTACTTC. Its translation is CASSDVLRAQETQYF.